The 9 T cell receptor beta chains in this list originate from one sample, sequenced in a study of T cell responses to AZD1222 COVID-19 vaccine. The repertoire was sequenced with immunoSEQ multiplex PCR; TCRdb's copy has only in-frame clones and lacks some. The sample lists 160,000 or so clones, around 90% occurring once. Here the sequenced sample was peripheral blood, taken on day 0 of MenACWY control vaccination. Receptors were obtained from an adult in good health.

The chain combines TRBV13 with TRBJ2-5, with 7 nucleotides matching TRBD1. From germline, CDR1 is PRHDT and CDR2 FYEKMQ (reference sequence). This CDR3 spans 15 amino acids. Trimming cost V 5 bases and J 4 bases; bases outside gene matches: 10. The CDR3 here is CASSTTGDLGETQYF. The CDR3 coding sequence is TGTGCCAGCAGCACCACAGGGGACCTCGGAGAGACCCAGTACTTC.

The CDR3 region is CASSWQDSAFF. In DNA, the CDR3 is TGTGCCAGCAGTTGGCAAGATTCGGCTTTCTTT. The chain employs TRBV6-6 and TRBJ1-1; unclear D gene. CDR3 length: 11 amino acids. The V end was cut by 4 bases, the J end by 11 bases, with 11 bases between. Germline CDR1 reads MNHNY; CDR2 reads SVGAGI (reference sequence).

The chain recombines TRBV7-6 with TRBJ1-4, with D perhaps TRBD1 (5 bases). V lost 5 bases, J lost 7 bases, and 23 bases lay in between. The CDR3 contains 17 residues. Germline CDR1 is SGHVS and CDR2 is FNYEAQ. For the CDR3, the DNA is TGTGCCAGCAGCAAGGGGACGGCCCAGGGCCCTGGTGAAAAACTGTTTTTT. As protein: CASSKGTAQGPGEKLFF.

This clone has a handful of counts. This chain uses TRBV30 with TRBJ1-2; no clear D gene. This CDR3 contains 12 residues. Germline V gives CDR1 GTSNPN, CDR2 SVGIG (reference sequence). The V gene lost 3 bases and the J gene lost 8 bases, with 13 bases spanning the gap. CDR3 sequence reads: CAWRLSPGGYTF. DNA for the CDR3: TGTGCCTGGAGGCTCTCCCCGGGAGGCTACACCTTC. Using reference TRBV30 and TRBJ1-2 for the parts outside the CDR3, the full variable domain is SQTIHQWPATLVQPVGSPLSLECTVEGTSNPNLYWYRQAAGRGLQLLFYSVGIGQISSEVPQNLSASRPQDRQFILSSKKLLLSDSGFYLCAWRLSPGGYTFGSGTRLTVV.

The chain couples TRBV19 to TRBJ1-2, with TRBD1 matching over 8 bases. V dropped 7 bases and J dropped 8; count of bases not matched to a gene: 6. This CDR3 has 12 residues. Germline-derived CDR1 and CDR2 are LNHDA and SQIVND (reference sequence). The CDR3 sequence: CASTGTGYGYTF. CDR3 DNA: TGTGCCAGTACCGGGACAGGATACGGCTACACCTTC.

The rearrangement links TRBV28 to TRBJ2-5; tentatively, D is TRBD1 or TRBD2 (5 bases each). Germline V gene data show CDR1 as MDHEN and CDR2 as SYDVKM. V was clipped by 6 bases and J by 5 bases, with 19 bases between them. The CDR3 has 15 amino acids. CDR3 amino acids: CASSPGAGYAETQYF. The DNA for the CDR3 is TGTGCCAGCAGCCCCGGGGCAGGGTACGCGGAGACCCAGTACTTC. The full variable domain, completed using reference TRBV28 and TRBJ2-5, is DVKVTQSSRYLVKRTGEKVFLECVQDMDHENMFWYRQDPGLGLRLIYFSYDVKMKEKGDIPEGYSVSREKKERFSLILESASTNQTSMYLCASSPGAGYAETQYFGPGTRLLVL.

This chain links TRBV6-2 or TRBV6-3 with TRBJ2-7, with no clear D. Germline V gene data show CDR1 as MNHEY and CDR2 as SVGEGT. V was pared by 5 bases and J by 3 bases, with 20 bases between. The CDR3 runs to 16 residues. The CDR3 DNA follows: TGTGCCAGCAGTCTAGGAACATGGGTAGGAAACTACGAGCAGTACTTC. Translating it yields CASSLGTWVGNYEQYF.

The chain combines TRBV24-1 with TRBJ2-2, with D tentatively TRBD1 (5 bases). Germline V gene lookup returns CDR1 KGHDR and CDR2 SFDVKD. The ends were cut back, 5 bases at V and 2 bases at J, with 17 bases in the middle. The CDR3 totals 17 residues. The CDR3 DNA is TGTGCCACCAGTGGGGGCAGTTTAGGTCTTAACACCGGGGAGCTGTTTTTT. Translated: CATSGGSLGLNTGELFF.

The J gene is TRBJ1-3, the V gene TRBV18; D not certain. V lost 3 bases, J lost 0 bases, and 15 bases lay in between. The germline CDR1 and CDR2 sequences are KGHSH and LQKENI. The CDR3 has 17 residues. Written as DNA, the CDR3 is TGTGCCAGCTCACCGGGTTTTGGCCCAAGCTCTGGAAACACCATATATTTT. This codes for CASSPGFGPSSGNTIYF.